The clone carrying this TCR beta chain was recorded a few times. The sample comes from a study of T cell responses to AZD1222 COVID-19 vaccine. Sequencing used immunoSEQ multiplex PCR; TCRdb keeps in-frame clones, though not all of them. This table has 180,000 or so clones, about 91% appearing once. Trimming removed 1 base at V and 2 bases at J, with 9 bases between. CDR1 and CDR2 (germline): LNHDA, SQIVND (reference sequence). This CDR3 contains 15 residues. The J gene is TRBJ1-3, the V gene TRBV19; D gene unclear. This TCR was recovered from an adult who received the AZD1222 COVID-19 vaccine. The specimen was peripheral blood, collected 28 days after the second AZD1222 dose. CDR3 region: CASSIAGGPGNTIYF. The CDR3 DNA reads as TGTGCCAGTAGTATAGCAGGCGGGCCTGGAAACACCATATATTTT.